This TCR beta chain was sequenced for a study of T cells in Graves' hyperthyroidism and ophthalmopathy. Broader study findings: Most expanded thyroid clonotypes above 0.001 also appeared in blood.

This clonotype occurred a few times. The antigen remains undetermined. The CDR3 covers 16 residues. The V gene lost 1 base and the J gene lost 0 bases, with 13 bases spanning the gap. Germline V CDR1 and CDR2: SEHNR, FQNEAQ (reference sequence). What was amplified from RNA transcripts were TCR beta CDR3 regions. With the HTBI primer set, the TCR CDR3 went through a first round of RT-PCR. TCRdb passed the multiplex PCR reads through MiXCR, listing each CDR3 protein once. In the table there are fewer than 800,000 distinct CDR3 sequences, about a sixth of which are singletons. Sequenced material: blood. The TCR comes from a man aged 18 to 35 with Graves' hyperthyroidism. The genes are TRBV7-9 and TRBJ2-7; D is undetermined. The CDR3 region has the DNA TGTGCCAGCAGCTTAGAATCCCGGCACACCTCCTACGAGCAGTACTTC. Translation: CASSLESRHTSYEQYF.